This record covers a single T cell receptor (beta chain). TCRdb itself ran the 5' RACE reads through MiXCR, one entry per CDR3 protein. The sample holds roughly 130,000 distinct CDR3 sequences, roughly 15% seen once. This entry comes from a study of T-cell memory formation after mild COVID-19. CDR3 length: 12 amino acids. The V and J ends lost 1 base and 5 bases respectively, with 6 bases between them. Germline V gene lookup returns CDR1 SEHNR and CDR2 FQNEAQ (reference sequence). This chain uses TRBV7-9 with TRBJ2-7; D ambiguous. The source material was PBMCs or a T cell subset sorted from them (not recorded which). This clonotype was sampled from an adult woman who had mild COVID-19 (a few samples of this study predate the infection). Cell type and time point are not known. CDR3 nucleotides: TGTGCCAGCAGCTTAGGGGCCCACGAGCAGTACTTC. Its translation: CASSLGAHEQYF.